Each of the 28 T cell receptor beta chains below was sequenced from the same sample in a study of blood T cells in healthy people across ages. A second PCR, run for about 7 to 11 cycles, used a sample-barcoded 5' primer plus a J-beta primer mix. TCRdb fed the 5' RACE reads into MiXCR, producing one record per CDR3 protein. Of around 990,000 distinct CDR3 sequences listed, about two fifths are singletons. Sequencing used blood. The receptors originated from a man younger than 30 in good health.

This clonotype was counted between two and nine times. This rearrangement joins TRBV20-1 to TRBJ2-7; 7 bases are a match to TRBD2. The J call may be wrong; the DNA end is better matched by TRBJ2-5. The CDR3 spans 15 residues. Germline V gives CDR1 DFQATT, CDR2 SNEGSKA (reference sequence). CDR3 nucleotides: TGCAGTGCTAGTAGAGTTTGGGGGGGTGAAGAGACCCAGTACTTC. Its translation is CSASRVWGGEETQYF.

This clonotype was observed a handful of times. The V gene is TRBV10-2, the J gene TRBJ1-1; D ambiguous. The CDR3 contains 14 residues. Per germline, CDR1 WSHSY and CDR2 SAAADI. V was shortened by 7 bases and J by 0 bases, with 12 bases between the two germline ends. The CDR3 region is CASMTVALNTEAFF. CDR3 in DNA: TGCGCCAGCATGACGGTAGCCTTGAACACTGAAGCTTTCTTT.

In the case of this clonotype: Compared with germline, one end of the junction differs, possibly owing to a read error. The CDR3 here is CASSSDSLNGKLFF. The DNA for the CDR3 is TGTGCCAGCAGTTCAGATAGTCTGAATGGAAAACTGTTTTTT. This chain joins TRBV6-5 and TRBJ1-4; no clear D gene. The CDR3 length is 14 residues. CDR1 and CDR2 from the germline V gene are MNHEY and SVGAGI.

This clonotype was seen a few times. V is TRBV20-1 and J is TRBJ2-3; 9 bases map to TRBD2. The CDR3 is made up of 16 amino acids. The germline V gene has CDR1 DFQATT and CDR2 SNEGSKA (reference sequence). V was pared by 0 bases and J by 2 bases, with 6 bases of the junction left unmatched. The CDR3 region is CSARDPGTSSTDTQYF. In DNA form, the CDR3 reads TGCAGTGCTAGAGATCCCGGGACTAGCTCCACAGATACGCAGTATTTT.

This clonotype was seen repeatedly, ten times or more. The chain links TRBV13 to TRBJ2-1; no firm D call. The V and J ends lost 5 bases and 4 bases respectively, with 15 bases between them. Germline CDR1 is PRHDT and CDR2 is FYEKMQ (reference sequence). The length of the CDR3 is 15 residues. Written as DNA, the CDR3 is TGTGCCAGCAGCCCCGGGCCAAGTATTTACAATGAGCAGTTCTTC. Its translation: CASSPGPSIYNEQFF.

Here the CDR3 reads CASSLATGGNGYTF. For the CDR3, the DNA is TGTGCCAGCAGCCTCGCCACGGGGGGCAATGGCTACACCTTC. The chain is built from TRBV9 and TRBJ1-2; possibly TRBD1 for D (6 bases). The CDR3 is 14 residues long. CDR1 is SGDLS, CDR2 YYNGEE, per germline. Trimming shortened V by 4 bases and J by 6 bases, and 16 bases separated the two germline ends.

This clonotype was seen a handful of times. The V and J genes are TRBV20-1 and TRBJ1-2; 7 bases fit TRBD1. In germline, CDR1 is DFQATT, CDR2 SNEGSKA (reference sequence). This CDR3 contains 13 residues. The ends lost 0 bases at V and 6 bases at J; junction bases unmatched: 4. The CDR3 bases are TGCAGTGCTAGAGAGACGGACAGGCATGGCTACACCTTC. It codes for CSARETDRHGYTF.

This clonotype has only a few counts. The V and J genes are TRBV7-2 and TRBJ2-7; 10 bases are a match to TRBD2. Germline V gene data show CDR1 as SGHTA and CDR2 as FQGNSA. This CDR3 contains 18 residues. After removal of 2 bases from V and 2 bases from J, the junction contained 12 bases not matched to a gene. CDR3 amino acids: CASSLSLAGSGFPYEQYF. For the CDR3, the DNA is TGTGCCAGCAGCTTATCACTAGCGGGGTCGGGATTCCCCTACGAGCAGTACTTC.

On this clonotype itself: A read error is possible here, since a much larger clone lies one base away. The chain employs TRBV10-3 and TRBJ2-1; D is uncertain. CDR1 ENHRY and CDR2 SYGVKD come from the germline V gene. Trimming took 4 bases from V and 5 from J, leaving 6 bases between them. The CDR3 runs to 12 residues. The CDR3 loop is CAISGSNNEQFF. The CDR3 DNA reads as TGTGCCATCAGTGGGTCGAACAATGAGCAGTTCTTC.

The sample holds one count of this clonotype. This chain links TRBV20-1 with TRBJ2-7; D unclear. The ends were cut back, 4 bases at V and 7 bases at J, with 20 bases in the middle. Germline V gene lookup returns CDR1 DFQATT and CDR2 SNEGSKA (reference sequence). The CDR3 has 14 amino acids. The CDR3 is CSATSGLPPNEQYF. Here the CDR3 DNA reads TGCAGTGCTACTAGTGGTCTACCTCCGAATGAGCAGTACTTC.

The chain carries TRBV6-1 and TRBJ1-4; perhaps TRBD1 as D (6 bases). Looked up from germline, CDR1 is MNHNS and CDR2 is SASEGT. The CDR3 contains 18 residues. V gave up 2 bases and J gave up 2 bases, with 18 bases separating them. CDR3 protein: CASSEFAGGASTNEKLFF. The CDR3 bases are TGTGCCAGCAGTGAATTTGCGGGGGGCGCTTCTACTAATGAAAAACTGTTTTTT.

The chain couples TRBV7-9 to TRBJ2-1, with unresolved D. This CDR3 is built from 14 residues. CDR1 and CDR2 (germline): SEHNR, FQNEAQ (reference sequence). Trimming left V 8 bases short and J 3 bases short, with 14 bases between. The chain's CDR3 is CASGLRQDYNEQFF. The CDR3 DNA reads TGTGCCAGCGGCCTACGGCAGGACTACAATGAGCAGTTCTTC. The whole variable domain, remainder taken from reference TRBV7-9 and TRBJ2-1, is DTGVSQNPRHKITKRGQNVTFRCDPISEHNRLYWYRQTLGQGPEFLTYFQNEAQLEKSRLLSDRFSAERPKGSFSTLEIQRTEQGDSAMYLCASGLRQDYNEQFFGPGTRLTVL.

The chain combines TRBV12-3 or TRBV12-4 with TRBJ1-3, with TRBD1 as a possible D gene (6 bases). The CDR3 runs 14 residues. V was trimmed by 3 bases and J by 2 bases, leaving 8 bases between them. The CDR3 bases are TGTGCCAGCAGTTTCAGGGGAGCTGGAAACACCATATATTTT. The encoded protein is CASSFRGAGNTIYF.

The chain employs TRBV19 and TRBJ1-6; D might be TRBD1 (5 bases). From germline, CDR1 is LNHDA and CDR2 SQIVND (reference sequence). This CDR3 has 14 amino acids. V shed 6 bases and J shed 9 bases, with 15 bases lying between them. Written as DNA, the CDR3 is TGTGCCAGTAGCAACGCCCTGGGGCGTTCACCCCTCCACTTT. Its translation is CASSNALGRSPLHF.

This rearrangement joins TRBV4-1 to TRBJ1-5, with D tentatively TRBD1 (6 bases). This CDR3 is built from 15 residues. V was clipped by 2 bases and J by 11 bases, with 19 bases between them. CDR1 and CDR2 from the germline V gene are MGHRA and YSYEKL. CDR3 in DNA: TGCGCCAGCAGCCAAATCGAGGGGGGCACCTATACCCAGCATTTT. Protein product: CASSQIEGGTYTQHF.

The chain employs TRBV19 and TRBJ1-2; 9 bases are a match to TRBD1. Germline V lookup: CDR1 LNHDA, CDR2 SQIVND (reference sequence). This CDR3 is built from 15 residues. Germline trimming cut 4 bases from V and 4 bases from J; bases unmatched to any gene: 7. CDR3 region: CASSTPGTGFYGYTF. The CDR3 coding sequence is TGTGCCAGTAGTACCCCCGGGACAGGGTTCTATGGCTACACCTTC. Complete variable domain (other parts from reference TRBV19 and TRBJ1-2): DGGITQSPKYLFRKEGQNVTLSCEQNLNHDAMYWYRQDPGQGLRLIYYSQIVNDFQKGDIAEGYSVSREKKESFPLTVTSAQKNPTAFYLCASSTPGTGFYGYTFGSGTRLTVV.

This chain links TRBV6-5 with TRBJ1-2; TRBD1 might be the D (5 bases). This CDR3 is 16 amino acids long. V was clipped by 2 bases and J by 0 bases, with 13 bases between them. From germline, CDR1 is MNHEY and CDR2 SVGAGI. The CDR3 is CASSYRGGAANYGYTF. CDR3 DNA sequence: TGTGCCAGCAGTTACCGGGGGGGAGCCGCTAACTATGGCTACACCTTC.

Only a few counts were recorded for this clonotype. The chain couples TRBV7-2 to TRBJ1-5; no clear D. The V end was cut by 5 bases, the J end by 5 bases, with 10 bases between. The germline gives CDR1 SGHTA, CDR2 FQGNSA. The CDR3 runs 13 residues. The CDR3 protein is CASSGPNDQPQHF. In DNA form, the CDR3 reads TGTGCCAGCAGCGGGCCTAACGATCAGCCCCAGCATTTT.

J is TRBJ1-1 and V is TRBV9; tentatively, D is TRBD1 (6 bases). With 4 bases removed from V and 11 bases from J, the gap between germline ends came to 18 bases. In germline, CDR1 is SGDLS, CDR2 YYNGEE. This CDR3 spans 13 amino acids. The CDR3 loop is CASSQEGEPEAFF. CDR3 DNA: TGTGCCAGCAGCCAAGAGGGGGAGCCGGAGGCTTTCTTT.

There are a few counts of this clonotype. CDR3: CASSRIEGVEQYF. CDR3 bases: TGTGCCAGCAGCAGGATAGAGGGGGTTGAGCAGTACTTC. The J gene is TRBJ2-5, the V gene TRBV27; D might be TRBD1 (6 bases). V lost 6 bases to trimming and J lost 11 bases, with 19 bases between them. The germline V gene encodes CDR1 MNHEY and CDR2 SMNVEV (reference sequence). CDR3 length: 13 amino acids.

V is TRBV20-1 and J is TRBJ1-2, with 10 bases that match TRBD1. V shed 3 bases and J 8 bases; nucleotides not matched to a gene: 12. CDR1 is DFQATT and CDR2 is SNEGSKA in the germline V gene (reference sequence). The CDR3 spans 15 residues. CDR3 amino acids: CSARVRQGAGGGYTF. In nucleotides, the CDR3 is TGCAGTGCTAGGGTGCGACAGGGGGCGGGAGGAGGCTACACCTTC.

This clonotype appeared a few times. The genes are TRBV7-2 and TRBJ2-7; the D gene is possibly TRBD1 (5 bases). CDR3 length: 13 amino acids. Trimming took 6 bases from V and 3 from J, leaving 12 bases between them. Per the germline V gene, CDR1 is SGHTA and CDR2 is FQGNSA. The CDR3 DNA is TGTGCCAGCAGTTCCTTGGACAACTACGAGCAGTACTTC. Protein product: CASSSLDNYEQYF.

The chain uses TRBV20-1 and TRBJ2-4; 9 bases fit TRBD2. Germline V lookup: CDR1 DFQATT, CDR2 SNEGSKA (reference sequence). V shed 5 bases and J 1 base; nucleotides not matched to a gene: 3. CDR3 length: 14 amino acids. Here the CDR3 DNA reads TGCAGTGCTGGGGGGACTAGCGCCAAAAACATTCAGTACTTC. Its translation: CSAGGTSAKNIQYF.

With respect to this clonotype: A junction end diverges from the germline sequence, so it may reflect a read error. The chain couples TRBV3-1 to TRBJ1-1, with a tentative D call TRBD1 (6 bases). The length of the CDR3 is 15 residues. CDR1 and CDR2 from the germline V gene are LGHDT and YNNKEL (reference sequence). In nucleotides, the CDR3 is TGTGCCGGCAGCCCCATGGACAGAGAGAACACTGAAGCTTTCTTT. This codes for CAGSPMDRENTEAFF.

This clonotype showed up just a few times. The chain combines TRBV20-1 with TRBJ1-4, with D uncertain. The ends were cut back, 0 bases at V and 8 bases at J, with 19 bases in the middle. The CDR3 extends over 16 amino acids. In germline, CDR1 is DFQATT, CDR2 SNEGSKA (reference sequence). The DNA of the CDR3 is TGCAGTGCTAGAGACCTGCAACGGGGTGGTAAGGAAAAACTGTTTTTT. Its translation is CSARDLQRGGKEKLFF.

The chain recombines TRBV20-1 with TRBJ2-5; no definite D call. Trimming shortened V by 0 bases and J by 5 bases, and 7 bases separated the two germline ends. The CDR3 covers 12 residues. The germline V gene has CDR1 DFQATT and CDR2 SNEGSKA (reference sequence). The CDR3 DNA reads TGCAGTGCTAGAGAAGACCGGGAGACCCAGTACTTC. Translating it yields CSAREDRETQYF.

This clonotype was seen just once. This sequence joins TRBV11-2 and TRBJ2-4; D may be TRBD1 (6 bases). Germline CDR1 reads SGHAT; CDR2 reads FQNNGV. Trimming cost V 5 bases and J 0 bases, with 14 bases left between them. The CDR3 runs 16 residues. The CDR3 is CASSLGQGTAKNIQYF. CDR3 bases: TGTGCCAGCAGCCTCGGGCAGGGGACAGCCAAAAACATTCAGTACTTC.

This clonotype was picked up a small number of times. The chain has TRBV29-1 and TRBJ1-1; 8 nucleotides agree with TRBD1. In germline, CDR1 is SQVTM, CDR2 ANQGSEA. The CDR3 runs to 13 residues. J gave up 6 bases and V 7 bases, and 10 bases lay outside the gene matches. The CDR3 coding sequence is TGCAGCGGATTTGGACAGGGAGTGGCTGAAGCTTTCTTT. Translating gives CSGFGQGVAEAFF.